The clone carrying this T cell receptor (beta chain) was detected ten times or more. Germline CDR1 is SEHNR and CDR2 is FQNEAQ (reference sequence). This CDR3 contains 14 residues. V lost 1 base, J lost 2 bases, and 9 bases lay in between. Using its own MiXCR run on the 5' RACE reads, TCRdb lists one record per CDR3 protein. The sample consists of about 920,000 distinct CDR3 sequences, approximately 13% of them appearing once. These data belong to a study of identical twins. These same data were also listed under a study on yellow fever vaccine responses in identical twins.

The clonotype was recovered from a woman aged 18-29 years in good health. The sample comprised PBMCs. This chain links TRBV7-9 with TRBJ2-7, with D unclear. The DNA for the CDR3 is TGTGCCAGCAGCTTAGTTGCGGTTGCCTACGAGCAGTACTTC. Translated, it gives CASSLVAVAYEQYF.